This T cell receptor beta chain was found in a study of blood T cell repertoires in COVID-19. Germline V CDR1 and CDR2: SGHRS, YFSETQ. This CDR3 comprises 15 residues. J was trimmed by 6 bases and V by 1 base; bases with no gene match: 8. This clone was seen at least ten times. Only in-frame clones appear in the TCRdb table, and some are missing; sequencing was by immunoSEQ multiplex PCR. This table has roughly 200,000 clones, more than 75% appearing once. The clonotype was recovered from a woman aged 80 or over with acute or convalescent COVID-19. The sample comprised peripheral blood. The chain couples TRBV5-1 to TRBJ2-7; 9 bases map to TRBD2. This CDR3 is CASSLIAGGSGEQYF. CDR3 DNA sequence: TGCGCCAGCAGCTTGATTGCGGGAGGGTCAGGCGAGCAGTACTTC.